The source of this TCR beta chain is a study of T cells in Graves' hyperthyroidism and ophthalmopathy. Study-level information: Before treatment of any kind, peripheral blood was taken at initial diagnosis. Overall study findings and caveats: Separation of ophthalmopathy from stable hyperthyroidism was achieved by a 13 V-J model. Blood also showed most of the thyroid clonotypes that were expanded above 0.001.

Diagnoses were established using clinical symptoms, serum thyroxine and TRAb, thyroid ultrasound and orbital computed tomography. Regarding this clonotype: Its antigen is still unknown.

Amplified regions were TCR beta CDR3 sequences from RNA transcripts. Primed by the HTBI set, a first-round RT-PCR was run on the TCR CDR3. TCRdb re-called the multiplex PCR reads with MiXCR, one entry per CDR3 protein. The sample holds approximately 400,000 distinct CDR3 sequences, 15% to 19% seen once. Germline values: CDR1 MNHEY, CDR2 SVGAGI. V shed 4 bases and J shed 7 bases, with 10 bases lying between them. The CDR3 is 12 amino acids. The rearrangement links TRBV6-5 to TRBJ1-1; D may be TRBD1 (5 bases). Material: blood. The receptor comes from a woman between 18 and 30 years old with Graves' hyperthyroidism that later progressed to Graves' ophthalmopathy. The CDR3 region is CASSSLGGEAFF. The CDR3 bases are TGTGCCAGCAGTTCCCTTGGGGGTGAAGCTTTCTTT.